These T cell receptor beta chains were read from a single sample in a study of blood T cell repertoires in COVID-19. TCRdb's table, derived via immunoSEQ multiplex PCR, lists solely in-frame clones and lacks some. The sample records 66,000 or so clones, about four fifths being singletons. Sequencing was performed on peripheral blood. These receptors all come from a human donor in a cohort sampled during active COVID-19. Both conserved end residues are part of each CDR3. Each record gives: D gene, V gene, J gene, clone size, CDR3 DNA, CDR3 protein. A D gene is named only where the DNA matches it firmly. Expanded clones get a size class; other rows say once, few or many, or leave the size out.

D gene: .
V gene: TRBV19
J gene: TRBJ1-5
clone size: .
CDR3 DNA: TGTGCCAGTAGTATGAGGGACAATCAGCCCCAGCATTTT
CDR3 protein: CASSMRDNQPQHF

D gene: .
V gene: TRBV6-5
J gene: TRBJ2-6
clone size: .
CDR3 DNA: TGTGCCAGCAGTCCACAGGGTGGAGGGGCCAACGTCCTGACTTTC
CDR3 protein: CASSPQGGGANVLTF

D gene: .
V gene: TRBV5-4
J gene: TRBJ1-1
clone size: .
CDR3 DNA: TGTGCCAGCAGCCGAGGCAGGGAGAACACTGAAGCTTTCTTT
CDR3 protein: CASSRGRENTEAFF

D gene: TRBD2
V gene: TRBV6-6
J gene: TRBJ2-5
clone size: .
CDR3 DNA: TGTGCCAGCAGCCGACGGACTAGCGGGAGGATCCAAGAGACCCAGTACTTC
CDR3 protein: CASSRRTSGRIQETQYF

D gene: TRBD1
V gene: TRBV10-3
J gene: TRBJ1-6
clone size: .
CDR3 DNA: TGTGCCATCAGTGACCCCGGGACAGGGGGCGCCCAGAGCCACTTT
CDR3 protein: CAISDPGTGGAQSHF

D gene: TRBD1
V gene: TRBV28
J gene: TRBJ1-2
clone size: .
CDR3 DNA: TGTGCCAGCAGTTTAGACAGGGGCTATGGCTACACCTTC
CDR3 protein: CASSLDRGYGYTF

D gene: TRBD2
V gene: TRBV7-9
J gene: TRBJ2-1
clone size: .
CDR3 DNA: TGTGCCAGCAACACCCATCTAGCGGGAGGTGGCAATGAGCAGTTCTTC
CDR3 protein: CASNTHLAGGGNEQFF

D gene: .
V gene: TRBV29-1
J gene: TRBJ1-1
clone size: many
CDR3 DNA: TGCAGCGTTCACGGGCAGGGAGGTAGGGACACTGAAGCTTTCTTT
CDR3 protein: CSVHGQGGRDTEAFF

D gene: TRBD2
V gene: TRBV7-2
J gene: TRBJ2-3
clone size: .
CDR3 DNA: TGTGCCAGCAGCTTACGCCCGGGAGGTATAACAGATACGCAGTATTTT
CDR3 protein: CASSLRPGGITDTQYF

D gene: TRBD1
V gene: TRBV5-6
J gene: TRBJ1-5
clone size: .
CDR3 DNA: TGTGCCAGCAGCGCAGGGACAGGGGTTGTCCAGCCCCAGCATTTT
CDR3 protein: CASSAGTGVVQPQHF

D gene: TRBD1
V gene: TRBV2
J gene: TRBJ2-7
clone size: .
CDR3 DNA: TGTGCCAGCATGGGACAGGGGGCCTACGAGCAGTACTTC
CDR3 protein: CASMGQGAYEQYF

D gene: TRBD2
V gene: TRBV5-1
J gene: TRBJ2-3
clone size: .
CDR3 DNA: TGCGCCAGCAGCCCCACTAGCGGGAGGGATACGCAGTATTTT
CDR3 protein: CASSPTSGRDTQYF

D gene: TRBD2
V gene: TRBV30
J gene: TRBJ2-5
clone size: .
CDR3 DNA: TGTGCCTGGGGCTATACGACTAGAGCGGGACTTCAGGAGACCCAGTACTTC
CDR3 protein: CAWGYTTRAGLQETQYF

D gene: .
V gene: TRBV6-5
J gene: TRBJ2-3
clone size: .
CDR3 DNA: TGTGCCAGCAGCCGAACACCCTCAGATACGCAGTATTTT
CDR3 protein: CASSRTPSDTQYF

D gene: TRBD1
V gene: TRBV5-1
J gene: TRBJ2-7
clone size: few
CDR3 DNA: TGCGCCAGCAGCCCCCGACAGGGGCTGGGCGAGCAGTACTTC
CDR3 protein: CASSPRQGLGEQYF

D gene: .
V gene: TRBV7-9
J gene: TRBJ1-2
clone size: .
CDR3 DNA: TGTGCCAGCAGCTTGTCTGGGAGCTATGGCTACACCTTC
CDR3 protein: CASSLSGSYGYTF

D gene: .
V gene: TRBV7-9
J gene: TRBJ2-7
clone size: .
CDR3 DNA: TGTGCCAGCAGCCCTGAGGGAAATTACGAGCAGTACTTC
CDR3 protein: CASSPEGNYEQYF

D gene: TRBD2
V gene: TRBV7-9
J gene: TRBJ2-7
clone size: .
CDR3 DNA: TGTGCCAGCAGCTTAGATGCGGGAGGGCCCTACGAGCAGTACTTC
CDR3 protein: CASSLDAGGPYEQYF

D gene: .
V gene: TRBV5-4
J gene: TRBJ1-2
clone size: once
CDR3 DNA: TGTGCCAGCAGCTTGGGGACAAACACTGGGGGCTACACCTTC
CDR3 protein: CASSLGTNTGGYTF

D gene: TRBD2
V gene: TRBV14
J gene: TRBJ2-2
clone size: .
CDR3 DNA: TGTGCCAGCAGCCAAGAGCGGCTAGCGGGAGTCCCCGGGGAGCTGTTTTTT
CDR3 protein: CASSQERLAGVPGELFF

D gene: TRBD1
V gene: TRBV7-3
J gene: TRBJ1-3
clone size: once
CDR3 DNA: TGTGCCAGCATCCATGGCAGGGGGCGTAATGCCATATATTTT
CDR3 protein: CASIHGRGRNAIYF

D gene: TRBD2
V gene: TRBV5-1
J gene: TRBJ2-7
clone size: .
CDR3 DNA: TGCGCCAGCAGCTTGGGTTGGACTAGCGTGCCGAACGAGCAGTACTTC
CDR3 protein: CASSLGWTSVPNEQYF

D gene: .
V gene: TRBV3-1/TRBV3-2
J gene: TRBJ2-7
clone size: .
CDR3 DNA: TGTGCCAGCAGCGTCCAGGGGGGAATCAACGAGCAGTACTTC
CDR3 protein: CASSVQGGINEQYF

D gene: TRBD1
V gene: TRBV5-5
J gene: TRBJ1-6
clone size: once
CDR3 DNA: TGTGCCAGCAGCGAGGGGACAGGGTCTTCACCCCTCCACTTT
CDR3 protein: CASSEGTGSSPLHF

D gene: TRBD1
V gene: TRBV4-1
J gene: TRBJ1-5
clone size: .
CDR3 DNA: TGCGCCAGCAGCCTTGAAGGGGGCGGTACGGGCAATCAGCCCCAGCATTTT
CDR3 protein: CASSLEGGGTGNQPQHF

D gene: .
V gene: TRBV5-6
J gene: TRBJ1-2
clone size: .
CDR3 DNA: TGTGCCAGCAGTCGCGGAGGAGGAGGCTATGGCTACACCTTC
CDR3 protein: CASSRGGGGYGYTF

D gene: .
V gene: TRBV18
J gene: TRBJ2-1
clone size: .
CDR3 DNA: TGTGCCAGCTCTCCGGGGGACTCCTACAATGAGCAGTTCTTC
CDR3 protein: CASSPGDSYNEQFF

D gene: .
V gene: TRBV9
J gene: TRBJ2-5
clone size: .
CDR3 DNA: TGTGCCAGCAGCGTAGGATGGGGTTTGTGGGGATCGGGGGAGACCCAGTACTTC
CDR3 protein: CASSVGWGLWGSGETQYF

D gene: TRBD2
V gene: TRBV10-3
J gene: TRBJ2-7
clone size: .
CDR3 DNA: TGTGCCACGATGACTAGCGGGAGACCTTCTGCTGGCGAGCAGTACTTC
CDR3 protein: CATMTSGRPSAGEQYF

D gene: TRBD2
V gene: TRBV7-9
J gene: TRBJ2-7
clone size: few
CDR3 DNA: TGTGCCAGCAGCCCCCCGGGGGGGTGGGAGCAGTACTTC
CDR3 protein: CASSPPGGWEQYF

D gene: .
V gene: TRBV6-6
J gene: TRBJ1-5
clone size: .
CDR3 DNA: TGTGCCAGCAACCTCAGGGTCGGCAATCAGCCCCAGCATTTT
CDR3 protein: CASNLRVGNQPQHF

D gene: .
V gene: TRBV7-2
J gene: TRBJ1-6
clone size: .
CDR3 DNA: TGTGCCAGCAGCTTAGACAGTCAGGCGAAACGCTCACCCCTCCACTTT
CDR3 protein: CASSLDSQAKRSPLHF

D gene: .
V gene: TRBV6-1
J gene: TRBJ1-5
clone size: .
CDR3 DNA: TGTGCCAGCAGTGTCATCGAACAGGGTTTCAATCAGCCCCAGCATTTT
CDR3 protein: CASSVIEQGFNQPQHF

D gene: .
V gene: TRBV6-5
J gene: TRBJ2-7
clone size: .
CDR3 DNA: TGTGCCAGCAGCCGGGGGGCGGGCTACGAGCAGTACTTC
CDR3 protein: CASSRGAGYEQYF

D gene: .
V gene: TRBV7-9
J gene: TRBJ1-3
clone size: .
CDR3 DNA: TGTGCCAGCAGCCCCGAGGGTTTGGGAAACACCATATATTTT
CDR3 protein: CASSPEGLGNTIYF

D gene: .
V gene: TRBV9
J gene: TRBJ2-1
clone size: few
CDR3 DNA: TGTGCCAGCAGCGTTGCCCCAGGGAATGAGCAGTTCTTC
CDR3 protein: CASSVAPGNEQFF

D gene: TRBD1
V gene: TRBV5-6
J gene: TRBJ2-7
clone size: once
CDR3 DNA: TGTGCCAGCAGCTGGACGGGCAGGGGGAGCGAGCAGTACTTC
CDR3 protein: CASSWTGRGSEQYF

D gene: .
V gene: TRBV28
J gene: TRBJ2-2
clone size: .
CDR3 DNA: TGTGCCAGCAGCTCTAGGACCGGGGAGCTGTTTTTT
CDR3 protein: CASSSRTGELFF

D gene: .
V gene: TRBV10-2
J gene: TRBJ2-1
clone size: .
CDR3 DNA: TGCGCCAGCAGCATTACAGGTAGAGAGAACAATGAGCAGTTCTTC
CDR3 protein: CASSITGRENNEQFF

D gene: TRBD2
V gene: TRBV6-6
J gene: TRBJ2-1
clone size: .
CDR3 DNA: TGTGCCAGCAGTCGAGGACTAGCGGGAGGGCCGGGGAGCAATGAGCAGTTCTTC
CDR3 protein: CASSRGLAGGPGSNEQFF

D gene: .
V gene: TRBV9
J gene: TRBJ2-7
clone size: .
CDR3 DNA: TGTGCCAGCAGCGCTTTTGAGGGTCCCTACGAGCAGTACTTC
CDR3 protein: CASSAFEGPYEQYF

D gene: .
V gene: TRBV11-2
J gene: TRBJ1-6
clone size: .
CDR3 DNA: TGTGCCAGCAGCTTAAGACAGGATAATTCACCCCTCCACTTT
CDR3 protein: CASSLRQDNSPLHF

D gene: .
V gene: TRBV5-1
J gene: TRBJ2-5
clone size: .
CDR3 DNA: TGCGCCAGCAGCTTGGGCCAGAATTGGGAGACCCAGTACTTC
CDR3 protein: CASSLGQNWETQYF

D gene: TRBD1
V gene: TRBV6-5
J gene: TRBJ1-1
clone size: .
CDR3 DNA: TGTGCCAGCAGTAGGACAGGCCAGAACACTGAAGCTTTCTTT
CDR3 protein: CASSRTGQNTEAFF

D gene: .
V gene: TRBV4-3
J gene: TRBJ1-1
clone size: few
CDR3 DNA: TGCGCCAGCAGCCAAGTCGGGGACAACTGGCCCGCTTTCTTT
CDR3 protein: CASSQVGDNWPAFF

D gene: .
V gene: TRBV6-1
J gene: TRBJ2-4
clone size: .
CDR3 DNA: TGTGCCAGCAGTGAACCGAGGGTCAGTCCGTACTTC
CDR3 protein: CASSEPRVSPYF

D gene: .
V gene: TRBV24-1
J gene: TRBJ2-7
clone size: few
CDR3 DNA: TGTGCCACCAGTGATTTGTGGAGGGCCCTTGGCGAGCAGTACTTC
CDR3 protein: CATSDLWRALGEQYF

D gene: TRBD1
V gene: TRBV5-6
J gene: TRBJ2-6
clone size: .
CDR3 DNA: TGTGCCAGCAGCTTGCCAGGGGGCAGTGGGGCCAACGTCCTGACTTTC
CDR3 protein: CASSLPGGSGANVLTF

D gene: TRBD1
V gene: TRBV7-2
J gene: TRBJ1-1
clone size: .
CDR3 DNA: TGTGCCAGCAGCGCCGACAGGGTTGGAGCTGAAGCTTTCTTT
CDR3 protein: CASSADRVGAEAFF

D gene: TRBD2
V gene: TRBV3-1/TRBV3-2
J gene: TRBJ2-1
clone size: .
CDR3 DNA: TGTGCCAGCAGCCAAGGGCCAGCGGGACTTCTGAACTCCTACAATGAGCAGTTCTTC
CDR3 protein: CASSQGPAGLLNSYNEQFF

D gene: .
V gene: TRBV2
J gene: TRBJ1-6
clone size: .
CDR3 DNA: TGTGCCAGCAGTGAACGGGGTCCCCTCCACTTT
CDR3 protein: CASSERGPLHF

D gene: .
V gene: TRBV7-9
J gene: TRBJ2-1
clone size: .
CDR3 DNA: TGTGCCAGCACCTCTGGGGCAGGAACTAATGAGCAGTTCTTC
CDR3 protein: CASTSGAGTNEQFF

D gene: TRBD1
V gene: TRBV28
J gene: TRBJ2-7
clone size: few
CDR3 DNA: TGTGCCAGCACCTCCCTGCGGGCGGGGACAGGATCCTACGAGCAGTACTTC
CDR3 protein: CASTSLRAGTGSYEQYF

D gene: .
V gene: TRBV30
J gene: TRBJ1-2
clone size: many
CDR3 DNA: TGTGCCTGGAGTAGGAGGGGAGCAGCTGGGGACTATGGCTACACCTTC
CDR3 protein: CAWSRRGAAGDYGYTF

D gene: TRBD1
V gene: TRBV7-2
J gene: TRBJ2-7
clone size: once
CDR3 DNA: TGTGCCAGCTCCGGACAGGTTGGACCCTACGAGCAGTACTTC
CDR3 protein: CASSGQVGPYEQYF